A single sample is the source of the 2 T cell receptor beta chains below, sequenced in a study of cytomegalovirus exposure and HLA in healthy donors. Measured with immunoSEQ multiplex PCR; TCRdb has only the in-frame clones, and not every one. The data show about 340,000 clones, roughly 90% seen once. The sample taken for sequencing was PBMCs. The receptor source for this set is a woman between 18 and 29 years old in good health and CMV-seronegative.

The rearrangement joins TRBV5-1 to TRBJ2-3; D remains unclear. V lost 5 bases and J lost 1, with 11 bases in between. From germline, CDR1 is SGHRS and CDR2 YFSETQ. CDR3 length equals 14 residues. CDR3 protein: CASRLAPGTDTQYF. The CDR3 DNA reads as TGCGCCAGCAGATTAGCCCCTGGCACAGATACGCAGTATTTT.

The V call is TRBV4-3, the J call TRBJ2-7, with D possibly TRBD2 on 5 matching bases. CDR3 length: 13 residues. V was trimmed by 0 bases and J by 5 bases, leaving 8 bases between them. Germline lookup yields CDR1 LGHNA and CDR2 YSLEER. CDR3 in amino acids: CASSQEMEDEQYF. In DNA, the CDR3 is TGCGCCAGCAGCCAAGAAATGGAGGACGAGCAGTACTTC.